The TCR beta chain under discussion was sequenced for a study of naive and memory T cell subsets. This clonotype was seen only a few times. This CDR3 is built from 16 residues. CDR1 MNHEY and CDR2 SVGEGT come from the germline V gene. Trimming removed 2 bases from V and 6 bases from J; junction bases left unmatched: 13. The beta constant-region primer was an equimolar mix of two oligonucleotides covering TRBC1 and TRBC2. Four rounds of PCR amplified the ligated cDNA using nested alpha and beta constant-region primers plus SP2. TCRdb re-derived calls from the UMI-ligation and nested PCR reads in MiXCR, one entry per CDR3 protein. Of some 110,000 distinct CDR3 sequences in the sample, 36% were seen once.

This TCR was recovered from a human donor in good health. Source material: central memory CD4+ T cells from blood. The chain couples TRBV6-2 or TRBV6-3 to TRBJ2-7; 7 bases map to TRBD2. The CDR3 sequence is CASSYPRGAGAVEQYF. For the CDR3, the DNA is TGTGCCAGCAGTTACCCACGAGGGGCGGGAGCGGTCGAGCAGTACTTC.